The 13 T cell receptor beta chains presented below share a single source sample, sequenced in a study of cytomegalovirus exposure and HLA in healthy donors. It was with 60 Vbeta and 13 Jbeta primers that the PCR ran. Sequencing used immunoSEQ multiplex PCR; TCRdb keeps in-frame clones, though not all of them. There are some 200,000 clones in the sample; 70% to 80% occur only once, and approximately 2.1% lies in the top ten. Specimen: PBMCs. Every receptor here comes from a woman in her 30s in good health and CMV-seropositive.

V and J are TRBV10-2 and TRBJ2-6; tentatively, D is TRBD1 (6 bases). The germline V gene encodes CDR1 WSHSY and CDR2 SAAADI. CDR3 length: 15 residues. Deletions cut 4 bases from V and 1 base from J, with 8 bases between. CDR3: CASSGTGSGANVLTF. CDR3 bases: TGCGCCAGCAGTGGAACAGGGTCTGGGGCCAACGTCCTGACTTTC.

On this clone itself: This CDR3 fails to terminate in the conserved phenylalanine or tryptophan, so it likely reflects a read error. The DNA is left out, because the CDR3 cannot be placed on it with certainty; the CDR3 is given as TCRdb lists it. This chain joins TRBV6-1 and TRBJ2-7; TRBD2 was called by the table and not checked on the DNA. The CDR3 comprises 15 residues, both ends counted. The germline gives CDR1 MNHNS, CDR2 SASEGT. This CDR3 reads CASSDLWTSGGPPQP.

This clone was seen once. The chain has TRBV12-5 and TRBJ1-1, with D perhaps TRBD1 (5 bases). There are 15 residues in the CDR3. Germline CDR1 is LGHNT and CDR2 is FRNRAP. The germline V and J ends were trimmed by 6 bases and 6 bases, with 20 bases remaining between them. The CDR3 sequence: CASGLSTGVESEAFF. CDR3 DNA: TGTGCTAGTGGGCTTTCAACAGGCGTTGAGTCTGAAGCTTTCTTT.

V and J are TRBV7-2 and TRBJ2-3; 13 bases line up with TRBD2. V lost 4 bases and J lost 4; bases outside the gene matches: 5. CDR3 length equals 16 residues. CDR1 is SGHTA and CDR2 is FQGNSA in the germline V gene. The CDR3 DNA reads TGTGCCAGCAGCTGGGGACTAGCGGGGAGTTCAGATACGCAGTATTTT. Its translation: CASSWGLAGSSDTQYF.

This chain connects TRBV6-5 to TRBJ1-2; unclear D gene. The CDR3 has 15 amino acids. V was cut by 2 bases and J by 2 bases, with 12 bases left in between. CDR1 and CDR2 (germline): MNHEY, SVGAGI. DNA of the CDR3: TGTGCCAGCAGTTACGGTGTGGGCTGGAACTATGGCTACACCTTC. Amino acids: CASSYGVGWNYGYTF.

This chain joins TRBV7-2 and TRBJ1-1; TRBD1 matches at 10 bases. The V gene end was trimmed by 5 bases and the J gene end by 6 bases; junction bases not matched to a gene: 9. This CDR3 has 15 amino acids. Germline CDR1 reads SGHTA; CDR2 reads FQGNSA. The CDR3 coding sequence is TGTGCCAGCAGCGTAACGGGACAGGGGTTAGCTGAAGCTTTCTTT. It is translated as CASSVTGQGLAEAFF.

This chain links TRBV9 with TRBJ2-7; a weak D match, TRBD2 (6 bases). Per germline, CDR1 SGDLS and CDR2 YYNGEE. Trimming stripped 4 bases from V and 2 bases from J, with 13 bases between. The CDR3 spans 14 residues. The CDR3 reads CASSPFGGPYEQYF. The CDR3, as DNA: TGTGCCAGCAGCCCATTCGGGGGTCCCTACGAGCAGTACTTC.

The CDR3 DNA reads TGTGCCTGGAGTGCCAGGGGCGATCAGCCCCAGCATTTT. Its translation is CAWSARGDQPQHF. The chain combines TRBV30 with TRBJ1-5; a possible D gene is TRBD1 (6 bases). Germline values: CDR1 GTSNPN, CDR2 SVGIG (reference sequence). The CDR3 runs to 13 residues. Trimming removed 1 base at V and 5 bases at J, with 9 bases between.

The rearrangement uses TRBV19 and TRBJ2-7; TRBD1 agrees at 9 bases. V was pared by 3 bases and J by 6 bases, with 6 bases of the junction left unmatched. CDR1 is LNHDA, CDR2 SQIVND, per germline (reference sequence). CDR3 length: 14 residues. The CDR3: CASSIGTGYGEQYF. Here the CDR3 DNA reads TGTGCCAGTAGTATCGGGACAGGGTACGGCGAGCAGTACTTC.

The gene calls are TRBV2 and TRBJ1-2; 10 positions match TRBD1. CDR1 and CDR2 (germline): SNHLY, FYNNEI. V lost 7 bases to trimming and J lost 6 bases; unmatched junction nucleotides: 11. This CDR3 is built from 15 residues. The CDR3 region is CASIYDRGLIDGYTF. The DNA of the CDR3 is TGTGCCAGCATTTATGACAGGGGGCTTATAGATGGCTACACCTTC.

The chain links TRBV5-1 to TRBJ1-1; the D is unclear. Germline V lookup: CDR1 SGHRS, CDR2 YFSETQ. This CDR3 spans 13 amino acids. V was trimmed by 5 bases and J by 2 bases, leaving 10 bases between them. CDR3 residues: CASSLQSNTEAFF. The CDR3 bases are TGCGCCAGCAGTCTACAGAGTAACACTGAAGCTTTCTTT.

CDR3 DNA sequence: TGTGCCAGTAGTATAGACGGCGAAGGGGCAGATACGCAGTATTTT. Amino acid sequence: CASSIDGEGADTQYF. The V call is TRBV19, the J call TRBJ2-3; a weak D match, TRBD1 (5 bases). Trimming removed 0 bases at V and 4 bases at J, with 11 bases between. In germline, CDR1 is LNHDA, CDR2 SQIVND (reference sequence). This CDR3 region has 15 residues.

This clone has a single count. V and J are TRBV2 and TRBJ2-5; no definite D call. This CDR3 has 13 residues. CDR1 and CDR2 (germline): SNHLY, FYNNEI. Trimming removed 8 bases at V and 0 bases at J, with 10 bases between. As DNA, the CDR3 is TGTGCCAGCCAATTAGATTACCAAGAGACCCAGTACTTC. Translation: CASQLDYQETQYF.